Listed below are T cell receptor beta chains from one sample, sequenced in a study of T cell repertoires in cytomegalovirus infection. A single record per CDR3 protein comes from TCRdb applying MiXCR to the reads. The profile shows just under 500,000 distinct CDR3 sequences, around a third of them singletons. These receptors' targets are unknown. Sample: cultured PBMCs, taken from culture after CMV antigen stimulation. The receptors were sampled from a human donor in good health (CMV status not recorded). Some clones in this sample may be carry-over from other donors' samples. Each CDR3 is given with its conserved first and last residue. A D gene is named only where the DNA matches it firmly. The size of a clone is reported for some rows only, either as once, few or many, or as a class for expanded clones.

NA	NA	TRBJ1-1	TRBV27	TGTGCCAGCAGTTTGTGGGGGGACGGGAACACTGAAGCTTTCTTT	CASSLWGDGNTEAFF
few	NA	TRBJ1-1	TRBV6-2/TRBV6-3	TGTGCCAGCAACTTAAAGGAGGCCACTGAAGCTTTCTTT	CASNLKEATEAFF
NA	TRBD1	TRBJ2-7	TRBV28	TGTGCCAGCACCGGACAGGGGGCTAATGAGCAGTACTTC	CASTGQGANEQYF
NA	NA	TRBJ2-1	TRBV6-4	TGTGCCAGCAGTGACGGCCGAAGCAATGAGCAGTTCTTC	CASSDGRSNEQFF
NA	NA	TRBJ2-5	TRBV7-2	TGTGCCAGCATCTTGGGCAGGGGCTGGGAGACCCAGTACTTC	CASILGRGWETQYF
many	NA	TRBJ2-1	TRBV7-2	TGTGCCAGCAGCTTGGGACAAGTCTCCTACAATGAGCAGTTCTTC	CASSLGQVSYNEQFF
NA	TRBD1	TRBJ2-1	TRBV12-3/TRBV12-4	TGTGCCAGCAGCCGGATGGACAGGGAGTTTTCCCCCCCTGAGCAGTTCTTC	CASSRMDREFSPPEQFF
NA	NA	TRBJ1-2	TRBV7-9	TGTGCCAGCAGCTCGACAGCACAGGGTTATGGCTACACCTTC	CASSSTAQGYGYTF
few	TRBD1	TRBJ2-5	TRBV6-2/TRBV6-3	TGTGCCAGCAGTCCCCCCGGGACAGTGGAGACCCAGTACTTC	CASSPPGTVETQYF
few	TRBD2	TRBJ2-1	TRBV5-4	TGTGCCAGCAGCCAAGGACTAGCGGGAGGGCGGGGTGAGCAGTTCTTC	CASSQGLAGGRGEQFF
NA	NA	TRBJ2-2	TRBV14	TGTGCCAGCAGCCAAGATCAGGGGATCGGGGAGCTGTTTTTT	CASSQDQGIGELFF
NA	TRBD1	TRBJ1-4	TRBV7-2	TGTGCCAGCAGCTTAAGGGACAGGGGGCGCGGTAATGAAAAACTGTTTTTT	CASSLRDRGRGNEKLFF
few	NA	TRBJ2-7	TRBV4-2	TGTGCCAGCAGCCACCGAACAGATTACGAGCAGTACTTC	CASSHRTDYEQYF
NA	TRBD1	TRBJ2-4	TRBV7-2	TGTGCCAGCAGCTTAGATGTGACAGGGGTTTTCATAGCCAAAAACATTCAGTACTTC	CASSLDVTGVFIAKNIQYF
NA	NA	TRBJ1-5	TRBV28	TGTGCCAGCAGTTTGCCAGGCGGACTTCATCAGCCCCAGCATTTT	CASSLPGGLHQPQHF
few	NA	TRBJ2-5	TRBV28	TGTGCCAGCAGTTCTGTGGGTCCAGAGACCCAGTACTTC	CASSSVGPETQYF
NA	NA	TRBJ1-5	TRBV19	TGTGCCAGTAGGGACCTAGGGGGATACAATCAGCCCCAGCATTTT	CASRDLGGYNQPQHF
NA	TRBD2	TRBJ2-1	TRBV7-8	TGTGCCAGCAGCTCTCTAGCGGGAGGCTACAATGAGCAGTTCTTC	CASSSLAGGYNEQFF
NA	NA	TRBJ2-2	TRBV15	TGTGCCACCAGCAGAGATCTTCCCCCGAACACCGGGGAGCTGTTTTTT	CATSRDLPPNTGELFF
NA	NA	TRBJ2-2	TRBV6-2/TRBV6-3	TGTGCCAGCAGTTACTCGATCGGCGGTACCCAGGCGAACACCGGGGAGCTGTTTTTT	CASSYSIGGTQANTGELFF
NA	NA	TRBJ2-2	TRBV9	TGTGACAGCAGCGTAGGCGCAGCTTCGAACACCGGGGAGCTGTTTTTT	CDSSVGAASNTGELFF